The clone carrying this T cell receptor (beta chain) came up a few times. What it recognizes is unknown. This CDR3 is built from 14 residues. V was pared by 0 bases and J by 9 bases, with 10 bases between. Germline CDR1 and CDR2: SGHRS and YFSETQ. Combining a sample-barcoded 5' primer with a J-beta primer mix, a second PCR ran for roughly 6 to 12 cycles. TCRdb used MiXCR to reprocess the 5' RACE reads, holding one entry per CDR3 protein. The repertoire holds about 1.4 million distinct CDR3 sequences, with approximately 59% as singletons. The sample comes from a study of blood T cells in healthy people across ages. Study-level results: More naive CD4+ cells and higher diversity were found in long-lived than in aged donors.

The TCR was taken from a man between 18 and 29 years old in good health. The sequencing input was blood. This sequence joins TRBV5-1 and TRBJ1-6, with D uncertain. Here the CDR3 DNA reads TGCGCCAGCAGCTTGGCCGACCAGGTTTCACCCCTCCACTTT. Amino acids: CASSLADQVSPLHF.